Sequencing of this T cell receptor beta chain was carried out in a study of T-cell reconstitution after alpha-beta-depleted transplantation in children (dated by TCRdb to the mid-2010s). For the wider study: The study quantitatively tracked T-cell immune reconstitution after TCRalphabeta/CD19-depleted allogeneic hematopoietic cell transplantation in children using TCR repertoire profiling. Beyond this particular receptor, the publication reports: In some patients, the high TCRbeta diversity seen at day 60 was put down to recipient T cells and intrathymic progenitors that had survived conditioning. About two months after transplant, the apparently early recovery of alphabetaT-cell counts reportedly depended on just several hundred clones that had expanded rapidly and came from non-depleted graft cells. Over the following months the frequencies of hyperexpanded clones went down, and after one year T-cell counts and TCRbeta diversity were mostly credited to newly produced T cells.

The treatment or condition label for this specimen denotes: allogeneic hematopoietic cell transplantation with graft depleted of TCRalphabeta T cells and CD19 B cells. TCRalphabeta/CD19-depleted allogeneic hematopoietic cell grafts were given to the transplant recipients, all of whom were children. This clonotype was seen a handful of times. What antigen it recognizes has not been identified. No base-level quality is on record; no much larger clone is a single base apart. Receptors were amplified or captured by PCR. The sample was run on an Illumina HiSeq 2500. TCR library preparation used molecular barcoding, with unique molecular identifiers applied to normalize quantification of the TCRbeta repertoire. TCRdb reran the public reads through fastp at Q25 and MiXCR, keeping productive beta chains. Rows are unified per CDR3 protein, each entry keeping the most common DNA and genes. The sample table shows about 120,000 distinct CDR3 sequences, and roughly 24% are seen once. About 10% of the sample is held by the ten biggest clonotypes.

The receptor comes from a male patient between 2 and 10 years old who had a stem cell transplant for chronic granulomatous disease, so the T cells may come from the graft donor. The source was PBMCs, mostly from graft donor cells, collected 180 days after TCRalphabeta/CD19-depleted stem cell transplant.

The nucleotides are TGTGCCAGCAGCTTGGGTACCTGGGGCTACACCTTC. It translates as CASSLGTWGYTF. The rearranged segments are TRBV7-8 and TRBJ1-2; no D gene is confidently identified. Reading from cysteine to phenylalanine, the CDR3 counts 12 amino acids. The only DNA kept is the CDR3, 36 bases in frame from the first base. For CDR1 and CDR2, the germline V gene lists SGHVS and FQNEAQ. The V end loses 3 bases and the J end loses 8 bases, and a stretch of 10 bases separates them.